The next 15 T cell receptor beta chains were all read from a single sample in a study of T cells in Graves' hyperthyroidism and ophthalmopathy. Amplification targeted TCR beta CDR3 regions from RNA transcripts. TCR CDR3 underwent first-round RT-PCR with the HTBI primer set. Each CDR3 protein gets one entry after TCRdb re-called the multiplex PCR reads with MiXCR. This table has just over 550,000 distinct CDR3 sequences, around 42% appearing once. Input material: peripheral blood or thyroid tissue (not recorded which). These receptors were collected from a young woman with Graves' hyperthyroidism.

Only a few counts were recorded for this clonotype. The chain carries TRBV12-3 or TRBV12-4 and TRBJ1-3; D possibly corresponds to TRBD1 (5 bases). CDR3 length: 13 amino acids. V lost 5 bases to trimming and J lost 4 bases, with 9 bases between them. CDR3 sequence: CASSAGTGNTIYF. CDR3 nucleotide sequence: TGTGCCAGCAGTGCAGGGACGGGAAACACCATATATTTT.

DNA for the CDR3: TGTGCCAGCAGCTATAGCGGGAGTAGCACTGAAGCTTTCTTT. It translates to CASSYSGSSTEAFF. V usage is TRBV6-5 and J usage is TRBJ1-1; D is undetermined. CDR1 and CDR2 (germline): MNHEY, SVGAGI. Trimming left V 6 bases short and J 4 bases short, with 15 bases between. The CDR3 consists of 14 residues.

The chain couples TRBV20-1 to TRBJ2-7; D gene uncertain. The CDR3 sequence is 13 residues long. In germline, CDR1 is DFQATT, CDR2 SNEGSKA (reference sequence). V dropped 3 bases and J dropped 5 bases, with 14 bases sitting between them. The CDR3 DNA is TGCAGTGCTAGTAGTACCAGGACCCACGAGCAGTACTTC. This translates into CSASSTRTHEQYF.

This clonotype came up many times. This sequence joins TRBV13 and TRBJ1-1; D possibly corresponds to TRBD1 (5 bases). This CDR3 spans 14 amino acids. Germline-derived CDR1 and CDR2 are PRHDT and FYEKMQ (reference sequence). V dropped 3 bases and J dropped 2 bases, with 10 bases sitting between them. CDR3 sequence (DNA): TGTGCCAGCAGCTTGGAGGGGACCAACACTGAAGCTTTCTTT. Encoded protein: CASSLEGTNTEAFF.

This clonotype was seen just once. The V gene is TRBV29-1, the J gene TRBJ1-2, with 8 nucleotides matching TRBD1. This CDR3 comprises 11 residues. Germline-derived CDR1 and CDR2 are SQVTM and ANQGSEA. This CDR3 is CSPHRGDGYTF. The CDR3 nucleotides are TGCAGTCCCCACAGGGGGGATGGCTACACCTTC.

This clonotype was counted between two and nine times. Here the CDR3 DNA reads TGTGCCAGCAGGGGACGGAGGAATGAAAAACTGTTTTTT. Protein sequence: CASRGRRNEKLFF. The genes are TRBV9 and TRBJ1-4, with D possibly TRBD1 on 5 matching bases. Looked up from germline, CDR1 is SGDLS and CDR2 is YYNGEE. The V gene lost 5 bases and the J gene lost 5 bases, with 10 bases spanning the gap. CDR3 length: 13 amino acids. The full variable domain, in which reference TRBV9 and TRBJ1-4 provide the parts outside the CDR3, is DSGVTQTPKHLITATGQRVTLRCSPRSGDLSVYWYQQSLDQGLQFLIQYYNGEERAKGNILERFSAQQFPDLHSELNLSSLELGDSALYFCASRGRRNEKLFFGSGTQLSVL.

This clonotype was observed many times. J is TRBJ1-1 and V is TRBV10-1; D unresolved. With 3 bases removed from V and 1 base from J, the gap between germline ends came to 6 bases. Germline V gives CDR1 WNHNN, CDR2 SYGVQD (reference sequence). The CDR3 is made up of 13 amino acids. CDR3 protein: CASSDAPNTEAFF. The CDR3 region has the DNA TGCGCCAGCAGTGATGCACCGAACACTGAAGCTTTCTTT.

With regard to this clonotype: The junction departs from germline at one end; a sequencing error may be responsible. The chain combines TRBV2 with TRBJ1-5, with D possibly being TRBD1 (5 bases). This CDR3 has 17 amino acids. Germline V gene lookup returns CDR1 SNHLY and CDR2 FYNNEI. CDR3 bases: TGTGCCAGCAGTGATAGGGGCCCGATGGATAGCAATCATCCCCAGCATTTT. Protein: CASSDRGPMDSNHPQHF.

The chain combines TRBV20-1 with TRBJ1-2; 9 bases fit TRBD1. The junction had 9 bases not matched to a gene; V was cut back by 6 bases and J by 4 bases. The CDR3 loop spans 14 amino acids. Germline V CDR1 and CDR2: DFQATT, SNEGSKA (reference sequence). CDR3 DNA: TGCAGTGCGAGTCCCGGGACAGGGTTCTATGGCTACACCTTC. Translation: CSASPGTGFYGYTF.

This clonotype was found many times. This chain links TRBV25-1 with TRBJ2-3; TRBD2 agrees at 9 bases. Unmatched junction bases numbered 6, after V lost 2 bases and J lost 6 bases. This CDR3 is 15 amino acids long. The germline V gene encodes CDR1 MGHDK and CDR2 SYGVNS. In DNA, the CDR3 is TGTGCCAGCAGTGAAGCGGGAGGGCCAAGGGATACGCAGTATTTT. Encoded protein: CASSEAGGPRDTQYF.

This clonotype has more than one count but fewer than ten. The chain recombines TRBV2 with TRBJ1-1; TRBD1 matches 7 bases. In germline, CDR1 is SNHLY, CDR2 FYNNEI. The CDR3 covers 15 residues. The ends lost 1 base at V and 4 bases at J; junction bases unmatched: 6. The CDR3 nucleotides read TGTGCCAGCAGTGAAGAGAGGGGGCAGGTCACTGAAGCTTTCTTT. Translation: CASSEERGQVTEAFF.

The chain links TRBV29-1 to TRBJ1-2, with D possibly matching TRBD1 (6 bases). The CDR3 has 12 amino acids. V was clipped by 6 bases and J by 8 bases, with 16 bases between them. Looked up from germline, CDR1 is SQVTM and CDR2 is ANQGSEA. The CDR3 is CSVGARLEGYTF. DNA of the CDR3: TGCAGCGTGGGGGCAAGGTTGGAGGGCTACACCTTC.

As for this clonotype: This may stem from a read error, because a much larger clone lies one nucleotide away. The genes are TRBV7-8 and TRBJ2-7; 7 bases agree with TRBD2. CDR3 length: 14 residues. Germline V gene lookup returns CDR1 SGHVS and CDR2 FQNEAQ. V dropped 8 bases and J dropped 5; count of bases not matched to a gene: 12. The CDR3 nucleotides read TGTGCCAGCGGCGCCGGGGAGGGGCGTGACGAGCAGTACTTC. Encoded protein: CASGAGEGRDEQYF.

The V gene is TRBV19, the J gene TRBJ1-2; D is perhaps TRBD1 (5 bases). The CDR3 is made up of 16 amino acids. Germline-derived CDR1 and CDR2 are LNHDA and SQIVND (reference sequence). The V gene lost 6 bases and the J gene lost 8 bases, with 25 bases spanning the gap. In DNA, the CDR3 is TGTGCCAGTAGGCGCCCGCTGTCGCTAACAGGAGGAGGCTACACCTTC. Its translation: CASRRPLSLTGGGYTF.

This clonotype was counted once. The germline gene is not matched at one end of the junction; a read error may be the cause. The V and J genes are TRBV25-1 and TRBJ2-5; 8 bases map to TRBD1. This CDR3 has 13 residues. Germline-derived CDR1 and CDR2 are MGHDK and SYGVNS. The CDR3 coding sequence is TGCGCCAGCAGACTGACAGGGGAAGAGACCCAGTACTTC. It yields the protein CASRLTGEETQYF.